The 27 T cell receptor beta chains given below trace back to one sample, sequenced in a study of cytomegalovirus exposure and HLA in healthy donors. Profiling relied on immunoSEQ multiplex PCR, and the TCRdb table lists in-frame clones only, not all of them. This sample has about 110,000 clones, with about 85% found just once. Material for sequencing was PBMCs. The receptors derive from a woman between 18 and 29 years old in good health and CMV-seronegative.

V is TRBV5-6 and J is TRBJ1-3, with D perhaps matching TRBD1 (5 bases). The CDR3 is made up of 15 amino acids. V shed 4 bases and J shed 0 bases, with 11 bases lying between them. In germline, CDR1 is SGHDT, CDR2 YYEEEE. The CDR3 DNA reads as TGTGCCAGCAGCCCGGACATAAGCTCTGGAAACACCATATATTTT. Amino acids: CASSPDISSGNTIYF.

The count of this clone is one. This chain joins TRBV5-1 and TRBJ2-3; 7 nucleotides match TRBD2. CDR1 and CDR2 (germline): SGHRS, YFSETQ. The CDR3 covers 15 residues. V was pared by 4 bases and J by 6 bases, with 11 bases of the junction left unmatched. This chain's CDR3 is CASSVNGGELDTQYF. The CDR3 DNA reads TGCGCCAGCAGCGTCAATGGGGGGGAGCTTGATACGCAGTATTTT.

The chain has TRBV27 and TRBJ1-2; 7 nucleotides agree with TRBD1. The CDR3 is 17 residues long. V was clipped by 3 bases and J by 5 bases; unmatched bases: 15. The germline CDR1 and CDR2 sequences are MNHEY and SMNVEV (reference sequence). The CDR3 sequence is CASSFYPPPTGRYGYTF. The CDR3 bases are TGTGCCAGCAGTTTCTATCCCCCCCCGACAGGGCGGTATGGCTACACCTTC.

This clone was observed a single time. This chain joins TRBV2 and TRBJ2-2, with TRBD1 matching over 7 bases. Germline loops: CDR1 SNHLY, CDR2 FYNNEI. With V trimmed by 10 bases and J by 1 base, 3 bases remained unmatched. The CDR3 has 13 residues. This CDR3 reads CAIRQGNTGELFF. CDR3 bases: TGTGCCATCCGACAGGGGAACACCGGGGAGCTGTTTTTT.

The chain employs TRBV2 and TRBJ2-4; 9 bases align to TRBD2. Germline CDR1 SNHLY, CDR2 FYNNEI. The CDR3 spans 16 residues. Losses at the gene ends were 5 bases for V and 2 bases for J; bases not matched to a gene: 7. The CDR3 region is CASSSSSGVPKNIQYF. The DNA for the CDR3 is TGTGCCAGCAGTTCGTCTAGCGGGGTCCCCAAAAACATTCAGTACTTC.

This chain links TRBV7-3 with TRBJ2-3, with TRBD2 matching over 7 bases. Germline assignment: CDR1 SGHTA and CDR2 FQGTGA. This CDR3 comprises 13 residues. V trimming: 0 bases; J trimming: 10 bases; junction bases outside the gene matches: 4. The CDR3 is CASSLTPTSPQYF. The CDR3 nucleotides are TGTGCCAGCAGCTTAACACCGACTAGCCCGCAGTATTTT.

The chain uses TRBV28 and TRBJ2-6; possible D gene TRBD1, 5 bases. Between the trimmed V and J ends, which lost 2 bases and 0 bases, there was a span of 5 bases. The CDR3 contains 15 residues. Germline V CDR1 and CDR2: MDHEN, SYDVKM. The CDR3 is CASSLQGSGANVLTF. The DNA of the CDR3 is TGTGCCAGCAGTTTACAGGGCTCTGGGGCCAACGTCCTGACTTTC.

In DNA, the CDR3 is TGCGCCAGCAGCCAAGGCCCGGGGTCCTACAATGAGCAGTTCTTC. It codes for CASSQGPGSYNEQFF. The gene calls are TRBV4-1 and TRBJ2-1; D may be TRBD2 (5 bases). The CDR3 runs to 15 residues. V dropped 1 base and J dropped 1 base, with 8 bases sitting between them. The germline gives CDR1 MGHRA, CDR2 YSYEKL.

The V gene is TRBV4-2, the J gene TRBJ1-5, with TRBD1 matching over 7 bases. This CDR3 has 17 residues. With V trimmed by 5 bases and J by 0 bases, 10 bases remained unmatched. The germline CDR1 and CDR2 sequences are LGHNA and YNFKEQ. CDR3 sequence reads: CASSETGVGYSNQPQHF. DNA of the CDR3: TGTGCCAGCAGCGAAACAGGGGTCGGGTATAGCAATCAGCCCCAGCATTTT.

This clone appeared a few times. The chain is built from TRBV4-1 and TRBJ2-1; 9 nucleotides align to TRBD1. V trimming: 1 base; J trimming: 6 bases; junction bases outside the gene matches: 4. The germline gives CDR1 MGHRA, CDR2 YSYEKL. The CDR3 is 15 residues long. The CDR3 region is CASSQVGQGFNEQFF. CDR3 bases: TGCGCCAGCAGCCAAGTAGGACAGGGGTTCAATGAGCAGTTCTTC.

The chain uses TRBV6-4 and TRBJ2-3, with 8 nucleotides matching TRBD2. V was pared by 3 bases and J by 4 bases, with 3 bases of the junction left unmatched. There are 14 residues in the CDR3. Germline CDR1 and CDR2: MRHNA and SNTAGT. CDR3 amino acids: CASSERGEADTQYF. The DNA of the CDR3 is TGTGCCAGCAGTGAGCGGGGGGAAGCAGATACGCAGTATTTT.

CDR3 sequence (DNA): TGTGCCAGCAGTGAAGCTAGCGGGGTCACAGATACGCAGTATTTT. Its protein product is CASSEASGVTDTQYF. V is TRBV7-7 and J is TRBJ2-3; TRBD2 agrees at 9 bases. Germline loops: CDR1 SSHAT, CDR2 FNYEAQ (reference sequence). V lost 6 bases and J lost 2; bases outside the gene matches: 6. This CDR3 region has 15 residues.

The V and J genes are TRBV28 and TRBJ2-7, with TRBD1 matching over 8 bases. Looked up from germline, CDR1 is MDHEN and CDR2 is SYDVKM. This CDR3 region has 15 residues. V shed 5 bases, J shed 6 bases, and the junction held 12 bases outside the gene matches. CDR3 nucleotides: TGTGCCAGCAGTGGTTGGACGACAGGGGACTCCGAGCAGTACTTC. Amino acids: CASSGWTTGDSEQYF.

The chain employs TRBV7-2 and TRBJ1-2; 9 nucleotides match TRBD1. The CDR3 is made up of 16 amino acids. Trimming cost V 1 base and J 4 bases; bases outside gene matches: 7. Germline V gene sequence: CDR1 SGHTA, CDR2 FQGNSA. The CDR3 loop is CASSLGGQGWTYGYTF. In DNA form, the CDR3 reads TGTGCCAGCAGCTTAGGGGGACAGGGTTGGACCTATGGCTACACCTTC.

The sample holds many counts of this clone. The chain joins TRBV7-6 to TRBJ2-7; 8 nucleotides align to TRBD2. Germline-derived CDR1 and CDR2 are SGHVS and FNYEAQ. V gave up 4 bases and J gave up 6 bases; unmatched junction bases: 8. The CDR3 is made up of 14 amino acids. Written as DNA, the CDR3 is TGTGCCAGCAGCTCGGGGGGGGAGGGCGGCGAGCAGTACTTC. Its translation: CASSSGGEGGEQYF.

The V and J genes are TRBV6-1 and TRBJ2-7; weak D call: TRBD1 (5 bases). V lost 1 base, J lost 3 bases, and 10 bases lay in between. The germline V gene encodes CDR1 MNHNS and CDR2 SASEGT. The CDR3 has 14 amino acids. Written as DNA, the CDR3 is TGTGCCAGCAGTGAAGAGGGGATCCTCTACGAGCAGTACTTC. Protein sequence: CASSEEGILYEQYF.

The gene calls are TRBV25-1 and TRBJ2-1; D not resolved. Trimming stripped 2 bases from V and 2 bases from J, with 16 bases between. The CDR3 runs 17 residues. From germline, CDR1 is MGHDK and CDR2 SYGVNS. The CDR3 bases are TGTGCCAGCAGTGAACTTGAACAGCTCGCTCCCTACAATGAGCAGTTCTTC. Its translation: CASSELEQLAPYNEQFF.

The chain joins TRBV27 to TRBJ2-1; the D gene is possibly TRBD2 (6 bases). V was clipped by 3 bases and J by 4 bases, with 7 bases between them. The germline V gene has CDR1 MNHEY and CDR2 SMNVEV (reference sequence). The CDR3 consists of 13 residues. DNA of the CDR3: TGTGCCAGCAGTTTCGGGGGTTACAATGAGCAGTTCTTC. It encodes CASSFGGYNEQFF.

The chain joins TRBV9 to TRBJ2-7; D not resolved. This CDR3 region has 12 residues. V shed 4 bases and J shed 4 bases, with 9 bases lying between them. The V gene's germline CDR1 is SGDLS and CDR2 YYNGEE. The CDR3 sequence is CASSPSGYEQYF. CDR3 in DNA: TGTGCCAGCAGCCCCTCCGGGTACGAGCAGTACTTC.

The CDR3 DNA reads as TGTGCCAGCAGGGTTGGGAACAGGGCAATGAACACTGAAGCTTTCTTT. Translation gives CASRVGNRAMNTEAFF. V is TRBV5-5 and J is TRBJ1-1; tentative D call: TRBD1 (6 bases). There are 16 residues in the CDR3. V lost 5 bases and J 0 bases, leaving 17 bases between the germline ends. In germline, CDR1 is SGHKS, CDR2 YYEKEE (reference sequence).

This rearrangement joins TRBV28 to TRBJ1-3, with TRBD1 matching over 7 bases. J lost 6 bases, V lost 3 bases, and 8 bases had no gene match. This CDR3 has 15 residues. CDR1 is MDHEN, CDR2 SYDVKM, per germline. Written as DNA, the CDR3 is TGTGCCAGCAGTTTCCTCAGGGACAGAGAAAACACCATATATTTT. It specifies CASSFLRDRENTIYF.

The chain uses TRBV30 and TRBJ2-1; 10 nucleotides align to TRBD1. The trim removed 2 bases at V and 2 bases at J, leaving 9 bases unmatched. The CDR3 is 17 amino acids. Germline-derived CDR1 and CDR2 are GTSNPN and SVGIG (reference sequence). The CDR3 nucleotides are TGTGCCTGGAGTCCGACCTCCGGGACAGGGGCCTACAATGAGCAGTTCTTC. As protein: CAWSPTSGTGAYNEQFF.

The chain links TRBV9 to TRBJ2-5; TRBD2 might be the D (6 bases). This CDR3 has 15 amino acids. Looked up from germline, CDR1 is SGDLS and CDR2 is YYNGEE. The V end lost 6 bases, the J end lost 4 bases, and 19 bases lay between the germline ends. The CDR3 here is CASTPQAGRSETQYF. The CDR3 coding sequence is TGTGCCAGCACCCCCCAGGCGGGGAGGTCAGAGACCCAGTACTTC.

This clone has a handful of counts. This sequence joins TRBV28 and TRBJ1-1; possibly TRBD1 for D (6 bases). The CDR3 contains 16 residues. Per germline, CDR1 MDHEN and CDR2 SYDVKM. V was clipped by 2 bases and J by 1 base, with 14 bases between them. The CDR3 region is CASSLRGRGRNTEAFF. The CDR3 coding sequence is TGTGCCAGCAGTTTACGGGGGAGGGGGAGGAACACTGAAGCTTTCTTT.

V gene TRBV25-1 combines with J gene TRBJ1-1, with D perhaps matching TRBD1 (6 bases). Germline lookup yields CDR1 MGHDK and CDR2 SYGVNS. Trimming pared 3 bases from V and 2 bases from J, leaving 13 bases between. The CDR3 has 15 residues. CDR3 DNA: TGTGCCAGCAGTGACTCCACAGGGTTCAACACTGAAGCTTTCTTT. This codes for CASSDSTGFNTEAFF.

The CDR3 coding sequence is TGTGCCATCAGTGAGTCCAGTGTAAATTCTGAAGCTTTCTTT. Its translation: CAISESSVNSEAFF. The chain carries TRBV10-3 and TRBJ1-1; D not resolved. The CDR3 loop spans 14 amino acids. Trimming stripped 0 bases from V and 6 bases from J, with 11 bases between. The germline gives CDR1 ENHRY, CDR2 SYGVKD.

The V and J genes are TRBV4-1 and TRBJ1-2; D not resolved. Between the trimmed V and J ends, which lost 0 bases and 2 bases, there was a span of 10 bases. The CDR3 is 15 residues long. Per germline, CDR1 MGHRA and CDR2 YSYEKL. Written as DNA, the CDR3 is TGCGCCAGCAGCCAAGAAAGAAGCCGGAACTATGGCTACACCTTC. Protein: CASSQERSRNYGYTF.